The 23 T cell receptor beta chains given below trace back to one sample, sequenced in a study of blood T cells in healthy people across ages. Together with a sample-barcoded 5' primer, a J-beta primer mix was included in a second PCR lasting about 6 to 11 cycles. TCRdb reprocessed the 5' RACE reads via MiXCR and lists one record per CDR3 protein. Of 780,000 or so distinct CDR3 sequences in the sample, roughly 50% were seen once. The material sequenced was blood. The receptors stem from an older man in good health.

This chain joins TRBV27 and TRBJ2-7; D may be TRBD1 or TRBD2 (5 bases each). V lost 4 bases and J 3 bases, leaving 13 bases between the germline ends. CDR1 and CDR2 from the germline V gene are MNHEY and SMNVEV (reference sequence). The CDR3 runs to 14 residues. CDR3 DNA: TGTGCCAGCAGTTCCAACCGGGACCTCTACGAGCAGTACTTC. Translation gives CASSSNRDLYEQYF.

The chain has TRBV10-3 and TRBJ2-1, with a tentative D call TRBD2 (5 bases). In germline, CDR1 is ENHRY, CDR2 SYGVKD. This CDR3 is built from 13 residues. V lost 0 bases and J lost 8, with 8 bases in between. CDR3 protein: CAISESDSDEQFF. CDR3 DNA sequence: TGTGCCATCAGTGAGTCGGATAGCGATGAGCAGTTCTTC.

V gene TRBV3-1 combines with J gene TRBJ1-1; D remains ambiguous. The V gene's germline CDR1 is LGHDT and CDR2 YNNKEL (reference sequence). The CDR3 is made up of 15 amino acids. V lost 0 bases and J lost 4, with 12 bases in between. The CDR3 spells CASSQDPGRGTEAFF. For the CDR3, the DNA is TGTGCCAGCAGCCAAGATCCGGGGAGAGGCACTGAAGCTTTCTTT.

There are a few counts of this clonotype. CDR3 sequence (DNA): TGTGCCAGCAGTTCGGTCGGGGGACAGGGCTCTGGGGCCAACGTCCTGACTTTC. This codes for CASSSVGGQGSGANVLTF. J is TRBJ2-6 and V is TRBV6-5; 9 positions agree with TRBD1. The CDR3 sequence is 18 residues long. The V segment lost 4 bases and the J segment 0 bases; nucleotides outside the gene matches: 7. CDR1 and CDR2 from the germline V gene are MNHEY and SVGAGI.

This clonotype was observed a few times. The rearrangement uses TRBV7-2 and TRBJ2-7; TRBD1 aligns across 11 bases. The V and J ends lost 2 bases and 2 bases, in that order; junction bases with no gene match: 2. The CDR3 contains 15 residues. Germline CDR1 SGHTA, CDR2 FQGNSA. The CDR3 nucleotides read TGTGCCAGCAGCTTATGGGGACAGGGGGCCTACGAGCAGTACTTC. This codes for CASSLWGQGAYEQYF.

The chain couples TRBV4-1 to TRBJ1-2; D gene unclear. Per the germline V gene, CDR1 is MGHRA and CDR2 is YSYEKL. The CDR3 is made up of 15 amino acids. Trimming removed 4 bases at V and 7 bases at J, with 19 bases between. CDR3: CASSPRPREGCGYTF. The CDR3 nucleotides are TGCGCCAGCAGCCCCCGCCCCCGAGAGGGCTGTGGCTACACCTTC.

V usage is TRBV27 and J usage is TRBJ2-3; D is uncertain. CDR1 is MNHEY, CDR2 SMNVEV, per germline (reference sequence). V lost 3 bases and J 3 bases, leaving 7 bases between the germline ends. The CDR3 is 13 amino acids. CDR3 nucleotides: TGTGCCAGCAGTTTTGGGGATACAGATACGCAGTATTTT. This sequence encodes CASSFGDTDTQYF.

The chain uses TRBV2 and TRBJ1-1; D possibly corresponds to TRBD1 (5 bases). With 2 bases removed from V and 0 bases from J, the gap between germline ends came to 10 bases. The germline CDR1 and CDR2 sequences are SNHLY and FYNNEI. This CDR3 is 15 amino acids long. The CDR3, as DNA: TGTGCCAGCAGTGAACCGGACATTTTGAACACTGAAGCTTTCTTT. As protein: CASSEPDILNTEAFF.

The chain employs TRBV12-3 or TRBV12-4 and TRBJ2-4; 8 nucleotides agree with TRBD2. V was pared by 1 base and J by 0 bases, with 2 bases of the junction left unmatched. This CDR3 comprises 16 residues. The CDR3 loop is CASSLGRGVAKNIQYF. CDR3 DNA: TGTGCCAGCAGTTTAGGGCGGGGGGTAGCCAAAAACATTCAGTACTTC.

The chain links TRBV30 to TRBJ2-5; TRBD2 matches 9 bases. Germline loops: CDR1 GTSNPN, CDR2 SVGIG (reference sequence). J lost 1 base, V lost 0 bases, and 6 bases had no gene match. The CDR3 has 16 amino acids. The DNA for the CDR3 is TGTGCCTGGAGTGTTGGTAGCGGGGGTTCCCAAGAGACCCAGTACTTC. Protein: CAWSVGSGGSQETQYF.

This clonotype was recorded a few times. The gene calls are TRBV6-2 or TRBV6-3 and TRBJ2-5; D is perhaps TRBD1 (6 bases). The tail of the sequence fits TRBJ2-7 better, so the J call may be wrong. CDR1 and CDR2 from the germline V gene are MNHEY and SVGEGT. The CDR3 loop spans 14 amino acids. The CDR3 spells CASRTRRGASEQYF. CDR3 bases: TGTGCCAGCAGAACGCGCAGGGGAGCAAGCGAGCAGTACTTC.

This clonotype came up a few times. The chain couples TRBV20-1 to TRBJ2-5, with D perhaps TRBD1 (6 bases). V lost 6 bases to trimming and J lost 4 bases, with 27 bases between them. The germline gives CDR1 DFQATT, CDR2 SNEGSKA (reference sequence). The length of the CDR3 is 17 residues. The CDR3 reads CSANGLQSQGMVETQYF. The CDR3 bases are TGCAGTGCCAATGGTCTGCAATCGCAGGGGATGGTAGAGACCCAGTACTTC.

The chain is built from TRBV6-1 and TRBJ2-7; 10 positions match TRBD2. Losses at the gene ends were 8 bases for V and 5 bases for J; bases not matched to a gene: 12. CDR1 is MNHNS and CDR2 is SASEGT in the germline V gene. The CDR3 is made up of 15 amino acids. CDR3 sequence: CASGKREGPRNEQYF. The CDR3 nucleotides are TGTGCCAGCGGAAAGCGGGAGGGCCCCCGGAACGAGCAGTACTTC.

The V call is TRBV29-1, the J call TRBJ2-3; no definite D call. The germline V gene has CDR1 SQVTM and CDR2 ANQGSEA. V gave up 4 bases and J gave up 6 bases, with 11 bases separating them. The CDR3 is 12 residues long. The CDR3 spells CSVGTEADTQYF. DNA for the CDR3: TGCAGCGTTGGCACAGAAGCGGATACGCAGTATTTT.

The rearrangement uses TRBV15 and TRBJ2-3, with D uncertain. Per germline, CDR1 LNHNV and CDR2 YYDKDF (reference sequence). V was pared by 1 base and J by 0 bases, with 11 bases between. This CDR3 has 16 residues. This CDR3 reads CATSRAKTPSTDTQYF. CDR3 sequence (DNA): TGTGCCACCAGCAGAGCAAAGACACCTAGCACAGATACGCAGTATTTT.

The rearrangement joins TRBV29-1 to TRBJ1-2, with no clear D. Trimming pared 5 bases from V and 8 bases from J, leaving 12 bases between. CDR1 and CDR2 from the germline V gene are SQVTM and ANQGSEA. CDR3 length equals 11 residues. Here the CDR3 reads CSVRAAIGYTF. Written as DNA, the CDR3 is TGCAGCGTTCGGGCAGCTATCGGCTACACCTTC.

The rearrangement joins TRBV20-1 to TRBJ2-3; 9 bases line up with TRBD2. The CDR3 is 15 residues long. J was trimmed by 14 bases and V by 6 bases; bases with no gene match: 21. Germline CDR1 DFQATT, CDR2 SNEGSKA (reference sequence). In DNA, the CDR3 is TGCAGTGCCCCGACGAGTAGCGGGGGTCACAGATACGCGTATTTT. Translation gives CSAPTSSGGHRYAYF.

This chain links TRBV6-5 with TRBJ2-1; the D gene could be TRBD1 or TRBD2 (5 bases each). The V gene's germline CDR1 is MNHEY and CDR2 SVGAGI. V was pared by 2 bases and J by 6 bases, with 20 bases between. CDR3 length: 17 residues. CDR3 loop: CASSYPFSGQQPNEQFF. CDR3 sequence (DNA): TGTGCCAGCAGTTACCCATTCTCGGGGCAGCAACCCAATGAGCAGTTCTTC.

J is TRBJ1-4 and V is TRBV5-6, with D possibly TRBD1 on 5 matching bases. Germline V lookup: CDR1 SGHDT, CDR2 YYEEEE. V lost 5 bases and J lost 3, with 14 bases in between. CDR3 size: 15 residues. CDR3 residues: CASRRTGSPNEKLFF. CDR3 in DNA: TGTGCCAGCAGACGTACAGGTAGCCCTAATGAAAAACTGTTTTTT.

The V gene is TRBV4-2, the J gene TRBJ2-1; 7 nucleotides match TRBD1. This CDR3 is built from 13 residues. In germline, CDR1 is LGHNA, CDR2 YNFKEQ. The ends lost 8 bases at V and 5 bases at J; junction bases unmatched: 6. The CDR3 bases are TGTGCCAGCGGGGGACAGCTCCACAATGAGCAGTTCTTC. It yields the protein CASGGQLHNEQFF.

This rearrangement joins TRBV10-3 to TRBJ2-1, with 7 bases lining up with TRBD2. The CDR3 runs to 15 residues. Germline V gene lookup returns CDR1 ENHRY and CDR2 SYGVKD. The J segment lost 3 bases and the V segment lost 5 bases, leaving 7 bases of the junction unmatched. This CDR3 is CAISSAGTNYNEQFF. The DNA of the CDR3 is TGTGCCATCAGTTCAGCCGGGACTAACTACAATGAGCAGTTCTTC.

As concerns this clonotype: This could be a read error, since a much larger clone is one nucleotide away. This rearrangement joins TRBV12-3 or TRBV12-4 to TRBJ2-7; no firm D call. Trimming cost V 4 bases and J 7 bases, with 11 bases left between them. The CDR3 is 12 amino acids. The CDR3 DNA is TGTGCCAGCAGTTGGGCCGTCAATGAGCAGTACTTC. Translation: CASSWAVNEQYF.

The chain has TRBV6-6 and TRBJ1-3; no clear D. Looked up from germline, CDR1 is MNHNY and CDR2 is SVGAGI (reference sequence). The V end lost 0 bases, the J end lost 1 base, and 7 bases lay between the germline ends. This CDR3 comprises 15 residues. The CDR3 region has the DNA TGTGCCAGCAGTTACTCGACGGGTTCTGGAAACACCATATATTTT. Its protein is CASSYSTGSGNTIYF.